The 24 T cell receptor beta chains below all came from one sample that was sequenced in a study of blood T cell repertoires in COVID-19. Profiled with immunoSEQ multiplex PCR; TCRdb holds only in-frame clones, not every one. The table has 330,000 or so clones, approximately 86% seen once. Sequenced sample: peripheral blood. The receptors originated from a young man with COVID-19, enrolled during active disease.

V is TRBV2 and J is TRBJ2-3; no reliable D call. Trimming removed 7 bases from V and 2 bases from J, with 10 bases in between. Per the germline V gene, CDR1 is SNHLY and CDR2 is FYNNEI. This CDR3 region has 13 residues. The CDR3 nucleotides read TGTGCCAGCAACCGCCACAACACAGATACGCAGTATTTT. Protein product: CASNRHNTDTQYF.

This chain uses TRBV5-1 with TRBJ2-7; TRBD1 matches at 8 bases. The germline V gene encodes CDR1 SGHRS and CDR2 YFSETQ. The CDR3 runs to 15 residues. Trimming cost V 3 bases and J 4 bases; bases outside gene matches: 9. The CDR3 here is CASSSWTGPGYEQYF. The CDR3 bases are TGCGCCAGCAGCTCGTGGACAGGGCCAGGGTACGAGCAGTACTTC.

V usage is TRBV7-3 and J usage is TRBJ2-1, with unresolved D. V was trimmed by 1 base and J by 5 bases, leaving 6 bases between them. This CDR3 spans 13 amino acids. Germline values: CDR1 SGHTA, CDR2 FQGTGA. CDR3 sequence reads: CASSLNSNNEQFF. The CDR3 region has the DNA TGTGCCAGCAGCTTAAACAGCAACAATGAGCAGTTCTTC. Full variable domain (missing parts from reference TRBV7-3 and TRBJ2-1): GAGVSQTPSNKVTEKGKYVELRCDPISGHTALYWYRQSLGQGPEFLIYFQGTGAADDSGLPNDRFFAVRPEGSVSTLKIQRTERGDSAVYLCASSLNSNNEQFFGPGTRLTVL.

This clone has only one observation. This chain connects TRBV28 to TRBJ2-7, with D possibly being TRBD2 (7 bases). Trimming pared 8 bases from V and 4 bases from J, leaving 12 bases between. The CDR3 runs 12 residues. Per the germline V gene, CDR1 is MDHEN and CDR2 is SYDVKM. The CDR3 nucleotides read TGTGCCAGCGATAAGGGGGGGTACGAGCAGTACTTC. Its protein product is CASDKGGYEQYF.

The chain employs TRBV7-2 and TRBJ2-5, with D tentatively TRBD1 (6 bases). There are 13 residues in the CDR3. Trimming shortened V by 5 bases and J by 5 bases, and 12 bases separated the two germline ends. Germline assignment: CDR1 SGHTA and CDR2 FQGNSA. The CDR3 nucleotides read TGTGCCAGCAGCCCAGGGGCGTGGGAGACCCAGTACTTC. Its protein is CASSPGAWETQYF.

V usage is TRBV5-1 and J usage is TRBJ2-7; tentative D call: TRBD2 (6 bases). V lost 2 bases to trimming and J lost 0 bases, with 15 bases between them. Germline CDR1 SGHRS, CDR2 YFSETQ. The CDR3 totals 16 residues. In nucleotides, the CDR3 is TGCGCCAGCAGCTTTGTTCCTCGGGGGACCTCCTACGAGCAGTACTTC. Translating gives CASSFVPRGTSYEQYF.

This rearrangement joins TRBV5-1 to TRBJ2-2; D is possibly TRBD2 (6 bases). Trimming pared 0 bases from V and 3 bases from J, leaving 18 bases between. This CDR3 has 18 amino acids. Germline V gives CDR1 SGHRS, CDR2 YFSETQ. CDR3 sequence (DNA): TGCGCCAGCAGCTTGGATGCGGGACGGCGTAAGGACACCGGGGAGCTGTTTTTT. Its translation is CASSLDAGRRKDTGELFF.

This clone was detected only a few times. The CDR3 reads CASSFLSGDSYNEQFF. The CDR3 DNA reads as TGTGCCAGCAGCTTCCTCAGCGGGGACTCCTACAATGAGCAGTTCTTC. V usage is TRBV5-6 and J usage is TRBJ2-1; 7 nucleotides match TRBD2. V lost 2 bases, J lost 0 bases, and 5 bases stayed unmatched. The CDR3 length is 16 residues. CDR1 SGHDT and CDR2 YYEEEE come from the germline V gene.

The CDR3 loop is CASSGPGTGAYGYTF. CDR3 bases: TGTGCCAGCAGCGGTCCCGGGACAGGGGCCTATGGCTACACCTTC. The chain employs TRBV25-1 and TRBJ1-2, with 10 bases identical to TRBD1. This CDR3 comprises 15 residues. J lost 4 bases, V lost 6 bases, and 8 bases had no gene match. CDR1 and CDR2 from the germline V gene are MGHDK and SYGVNS.

The V call is TRBV5-6, the J call TRBJ1-2, with 7 nucleotides matching TRBD1. The CDR3 runs to 15 residues. Losses at the gene ends were 0 bases for V and 2 bases for J; bases not matched to a gene: 4. Germline V gene sequence: CDR1 SGHDT, CDR2 YYEEEE. CDR3 sequence reads: CASSLETGANYGYTF. CDR3 DNA: TGTGCCAGCAGCTTGGAAACAGGGGCCAACTATGGCTACACCTTC.

This chain links TRBV4-2 with TRBJ2-7; 12 bases align to TRBD2. This CDR3 comprises 16 residues. V lost 1 base, J lost 2 bases, and 3 bases stayed unmatched. Germline assignment: CDR1 LGHNA and CDR2 YNFKEQ. The CDR3 protein is CASSQVLAGGTYEQYF. The CDR3 coding sequence is TGTGCCAGCAGCCAAGTTCTAGCGGGGGGGACCTACGAGCAGTACTTC.

The CDR3 is CASSLSRYEQYF. The DNA of the CDR3 is TGTGCCAGCAGCTTATCGCGGTACGAGCAGTACTTC. The chain has TRBV7-2 and TRBJ2-7; D remains unclear. The V end was cut by 2 bases, the J end by 4 bases, with 6 bases between. This CDR3 comprises 12 residues. Germline values: CDR1 SGHTA, CDR2 FQGNSA.

The rearrangement links TRBV12-3 or TRBV12-4 to TRBJ2-5, with D unresolved. The CDR3 loop spans 13 amino acids. V shed 3 bases and J shed 5 bases, with 10 bases lying between them. CDR3 in DNA: TGTGCCAGCAGTTTTTCTGCCGAGGAGACCCAGTACTTC. Translated: CASSFSAEETQYF.

The rearrangement uses TRBV18 and TRBJ1-2, with D maybe TRBD1 (5 bases). CDR1 is KGHSH and CDR2 is LQKENI in the germline V gene. The V gene lost 3 bases and the J gene lost 3 bases, with 11 bases spanning the gap. CDR3 length: 14 amino acids. DNA of the CDR3: TGTGCCAGCTCACCGGAGGGACGGGACTATGGCTACACCTTC. Amino acids: CASSPEGRDYGYTF.

This rearrangement joins TRBV23-1 to TRBJ1-2, with D possibly being TRBD1 (6 bases). TRBV23-1 is an ORF; its function is uncertain. Trimming removed 0 bases from V and 6 bases from J, with 14 bases in between. CDR3 length: 15 residues. CDR3 in amino acids: CASSQSRQGHDGYTF. The DNA for the CDR3 is TGCGCCAGCAGTCAATCACGGCAGGGGCACGATGGCTACACCTTC.

This clone is a singleton in its sample. The chain has TRBV28 and TRBJ1-2, with TRBD1 identical over 10 bases. Germline V gene sequence: CDR1 MDHEN, CDR2 SYDVKM. J gave up 7 bases and V 2 bases, and 7 bases lay outside the gene matches. CDR3 length: 15 residues. For the CDR3, the DNA is TGTGCCAGCAGTTTAAGTGGGACAGGGGCGCGTGGCTACACCTTC. This translates into CASSLSGTGARGYTF.

V usage is TRBV21-1 and J usage is TRBJ2-2; the DNA was not used to check the table's D call, TRBD1. TRBV21-1 is a documented pseudogene. The CDR3 consists of 17 residues. The CDR3 loop reads CASSHPRGFSNTGELFF. DNA of the CDR3: TGTGCCAGCAGCCACCCCAGGGGTTTTTCAAACACCGGGGAGCTGTTTTTT.

This clone turned up a few times. V is TRBV6-5 and J is TRBJ2-7, with 14 bases aligning to TRBD2. In germline, CDR1 is MNHEY, CDR2 SVGAGI. The CDR3 is 16 amino acids. V was pared by 2 bases and J by 7 bases, with 7 bases of the junction left unmatched. CDR3 sequence (DNA): TGTGCCAGCAGTTACGGACCGGGACTAGCGGGGGTAGAGCAGTACTTC. Protein: CASSYGPGLAGVEQYF.

The V gene is TRBV15, the J gene TRBJ1-1; D is perhaps TRBD1 (5 bases). CDR3 size: 13 residues. V lost 0 bases and J 8 bases, leaving 10 bases between the germline ends. CDR1 and CDR2 from the germline V gene are LNHNV and YYDKDF (reference sequence). The CDR3 here is CATSRDPQEEAFF. In nucleotides, the CDR3 is TGTGCCACCAGCAGAGATCCACAGGAGGAAGCTTTCTTT. The variable domain in full, with the rest retrieved from reference TRBV15 and TRBJ1-1, is DAMVIQNPRYQVTQFGKPVTLSCSQTLNHNVMYWYQQKSSQAPKLLFHYYDKDFNNEADTPDNFQSRRPNTSFCFLDIRSPGLGDTAMYLCATSRDPQEEAFFGQGTRLTVV.

The V call is TRBV12-3 or TRBV12-4, the J call TRBJ2-1; no clear D gene. This CDR3 is 12 amino acids long. Trimming took off 3 bases at V and 8 bases at J, with 8 bases between the two ends. CDR3 coding DNA: TGTGCCAGCAGTTTGTATGAGGATGAGCAGTTCTTC. It codes for CASSLYEDEQFF.

This clone has more than one count but fewer than ten. The chain carries TRBV19 and TRBJ2-2, with 8 bases aligning to TRBD2. The germline CDR1 and CDR2 sequences are LNHDA and SQIVND (reference sequence). V was clipped by 1 base and J by 4 bases; unmatched bases: 5. CDR3 size: 16 residues. CDR3 DNA sequence: TGTGCCAGTAGTATAGCGGGGGGGCCGGGCACCGGGGAGCTGTTTTTT. Protein sequence: CASSIAGGPGTGELFF.

V gene TRBV21-1 combines with J gene TRBJ1-4; TRBD1 was called by the table and not checked on the DNA. TRBV21-1 is flagged as a pseudogene. CDR3 size: 14 residues. The chain's CDR3 is CASSKPGWVEKLFF. In nucleotides, the CDR3 is TGTGCCAGCAGCAAGCCAGGGTGGGTTGAAAAACTGTTTTTT.

The CDR3 region has the DNA TGTGCCAGCAGTTACCCCACGACAGGGCTACTAAGTAGCGAGCAGTACTTC. Protein: CASSYPTTGLLSSEQYF. V is TRBV6-2 or TRBV6-3 and J is TRBJ2-7; 7 bases agree with TRBD1. Germline values: CDR1 MNHEY, CDR2 SVGEGT. Trimming cost V 2 bases and J 6 bases; bases outside gene matches: 16. The CDR3 has 17 amino acids.

Notes on this clone: The same CDR3 can be traced to other DNA sequences in this sample. The chain has TRBV29-1 and TRBJ1-5; 7 positions match TRBD1. In germline, CDR1 is SQVTM, CDR2 ANQGSEA. The V segment lost 5 bases and the J segment 4 bases; nucleotides outside the gene matches: 2. The CDR3 totals 12 residues. The CDR3 here is CSVRQGNQPQHF. The CDR3 DNA follows: TGCAGCGTTCGACAGGGTAATCAGCCCCAGCATTTT.